This TCR beta chain came from a study of T cells in Graves' hyperthyroidism and ophthalmopathy. The CDR3 has 16 residues. Germline V gene data show CDR1 as SEHNR and CDR2 as FQNEAQ (reference sequence). V lost 3 bases and J lost 4, with 16 bases in between. This clonotype has ten or more counts. The investigators amplified TCR beta CDR3 regions from RNA transcripts. TCR CDR3 regions were first amplified by RT-PCR with HTBI primers. One entry per CDR3 protein, called by TCRdb with MiXCR from the multiplex PCR reads. Among more than 500,000 distinct CDR3 sequences listed, about 16% were seen once. The clonotype comes from a woman in her 30s with Graves' ophthalmopathy. The material sequenced was blood. V and J are TRBV7-9 and TRBJ2-1, with D tentatively TRBD2 (6 bases). The CDR3 DNA reads as TGTGCCAGCAGCTTTCCTGACGCGGGAACTTACAATGAGCAGTTCTTC. This codes for CASSFPDAGTYNEQFF.